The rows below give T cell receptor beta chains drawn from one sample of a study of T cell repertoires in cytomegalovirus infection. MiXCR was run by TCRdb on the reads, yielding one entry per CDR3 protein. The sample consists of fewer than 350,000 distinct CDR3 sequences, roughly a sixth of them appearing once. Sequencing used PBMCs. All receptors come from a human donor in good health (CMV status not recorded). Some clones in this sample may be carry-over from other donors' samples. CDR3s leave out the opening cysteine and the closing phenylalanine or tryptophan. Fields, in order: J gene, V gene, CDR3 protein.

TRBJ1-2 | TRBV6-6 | ASRPDSNDYGYT
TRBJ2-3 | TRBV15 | ATSTGASTDTQY
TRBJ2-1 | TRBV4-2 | ASSQEGGGGAGRQF
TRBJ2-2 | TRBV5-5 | ASSPQPTSGELF
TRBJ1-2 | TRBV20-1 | SEASWDHGRGGYT
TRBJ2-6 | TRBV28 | ASSDRSSGANVLT
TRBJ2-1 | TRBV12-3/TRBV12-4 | ASSPTGIVDEQF
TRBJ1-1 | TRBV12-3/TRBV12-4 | ASTWGENTEAF
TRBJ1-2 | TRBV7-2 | ASSPEGQGNRYGYT
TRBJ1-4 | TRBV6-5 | ASSYSGTGLPYEKLF
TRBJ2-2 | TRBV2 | ASSLAGEGTGELF
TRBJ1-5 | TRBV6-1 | ASTSGTGGPIDNQPQH
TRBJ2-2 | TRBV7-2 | ASSSMPGAGGELF
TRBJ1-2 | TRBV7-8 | ASSLIVLNRGASNYGYT
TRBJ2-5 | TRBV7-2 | ASSLNQGGEGETQY
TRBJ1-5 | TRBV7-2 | ASSPSRGYQPQH
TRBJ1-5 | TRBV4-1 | ASSQQGDQPQH
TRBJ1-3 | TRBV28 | ASGVVRGPTGNTIY
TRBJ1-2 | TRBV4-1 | ASSRIQGENYGYT
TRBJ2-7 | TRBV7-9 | ASLRDGYEQY
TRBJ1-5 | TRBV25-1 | ASSAPNQPQH
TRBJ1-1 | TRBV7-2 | ASSLAGTGASNTEAF
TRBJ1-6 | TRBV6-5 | ASGETGLSPLH
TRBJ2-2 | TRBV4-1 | ASSQEGGALYTGELF
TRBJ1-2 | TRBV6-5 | ASSYSGQRVYGYT